This T cell receptor beta chain originates from a study of blood T cell repertoires in COVID-19. Study details: PBMCs, B-cell-depleted T cells, or T cells provided the cDNA or gDNA that made up the material.

Libraries were prepared by immunoSEQ multiplex PCR; TCRdb keeps only in-frame clonotypes and omits some of them. The repertoire has roughly 140,000 clones, around 82% of them found once; the top ten carry roughly 4.2%. CDR3 length equals 15 residues. CDR1 and CDR2 (germline): LNHNV, YYDKDF (reference sequence). V trimming: 3 bases; J trimming: 4 bases; junction bases outside the gene matches: 3. The sample taken for sequencing was peripheral blood. This chain joins TRBV15 and TRBJ1-4; 9 nucleotides agree with TRBD1. The origin of this receptor is a man aged 55 to 70 with acute or convalescent COVID-19. CDR3: CATSSPGQGNEKLFF. The CDR3 nucleotides are TGTGCCACCAGCAGCCCGGGACAGGGTAATGAAAAACTGTTTTTT.